The 12 T cell receptor beta chains below were found in one sample sequenced in a study of cytomegalovirus exposure and HLA in healthy donors. Both 60 Vbeta primers and 13 Jbeta primers went into the PCR. Clones were sequenced by immunoSEQ multiplex PCR, and TCRdb holds only the in-frame ones, with some missing. This table has some 180,000 clones, around 90% appearing once. Sequenced material: PBMCs. Source of these receptors: a boy aged 2-9 years in good health and CMV-seronegative.

The chain is built from TRBV9 and TRBJ2-3, with TRBD1 identical over 9 bases. The CDR3 has 14 residues. Looked up from germline, CDR1 is SGDLS and CDR2 is YYNGEE. The junction had 1 base not matched to a gene; V was cut back by 5 bases and J by 0 bases. CDR3 bases: TGTGCCAGCAGAGGGACAGGGAGCACAGATACGCAGTATTTT. Translated: CASRGTGSTDTQYF. Looking up the rest from reference TRBV9 and TRBJ2-3 gives the full variable domain: DSGVTQTPKHLITATGQRVTLRCSPRSGDLSVYWYQQSLDQGLQFLIQYYNGEERAKGNILERFSAQQFPDLHSELNLSSLELGDSALYFCASRGTGSTDTQYFGPGTRLTVL.

This clone was counted a few times. This chain connects TRBV5-1 to TRBJ2-1; D unclear. Trimming stripped 5 bases from V and 5 bases from J, with 8 bases between. This CDR3 contains 12 residues. Looked up from germline, CDR1 is SGHRS and CDR2 is YFSETQ. CDR3 amino acids: CASRLSNNEQFF. The CDR3 nucleotides are TGCGCCAGCAGACTGAGTAACAATGAGCAGTTCTTC.

V usage is TRBV29-1 and J usage is TRBJ2-1; tentatively, D is TRBD1 (6 bases). The germline gives CDR1 SQVTM, CDR2 ANQGSEA. Trimming removed 4 bases at V and 2 bases at J, with 12 bases between. The CDR3 is 14 residues long. DNA of the CDR3: TGCAGCGTTGGGTGGGACACCGCCTACAATGAGCAGTTCTTC. Its protein is CSVGWDTAYNEQFF.

The rearrangement links TRBV2 to TRBJ1-1; 9 bases match TRBD1. The V segment lost 6 bases and the J segment 5 bases; nucleotides outside the gene matches: 7. The CDR3 is 14 amino acids. Germline V CDR1 and CDR2: SNHLY, FYNNEI. The CDR3 coding sequence is TGTGCCAGCAGGGGGACAGGGCGGGATACTGAAGCTTTCTTT. This sequence encodes CASRGTGRDTEAFF.

This chain joins TRBV5-6 and TRBJ2-7; D is possibly TRBD2 (6 bases). Between the trimmed V and J ends, which lost 0 bases and 9 bases, there was a span of 13 bases. CDR3 length: 13 residues. Looked up from germline, CDR1 is SGHDT and CDR2 is YYEEEE. CDR3 loop: CASSLGGVVGQYF. The CDR3, as DNA: TGTGCCAGCAGCTTGGGGGGGGTTGTGGGGCAGTACTTC.

The chain is built from TRBV28 and TRBJ1-5; tentatively, D is TRBD1 (5 bases). This CDR3 region has 16 residues. Per the germline V gene, CDR1 is MDHEN and CDR2 is SYDVKM. Trimming left V 6 bases short and J 2 bases short, with 17 bases between. Here the CDR3 reads CASSFDSSAGNQPQHF. The CDR3 DNA follows: TGTGCCAGCAGCTTTGACAGTTCCGCAGGCAATCAGCCCCAGCATTTT.

This rearrangement joins TRBV5-1 to TRBJ1-2; D remains unclear. Trimming shortened V by 0 bases and J by 0 bases, and 18 bases separated the two germline ends. Germline assignment: CDR1 SGHRS and CDR2 YFSETQ. CDR3 size: 18 residues. CDR3 region: CASSLEIQSSAANYGYTF. The DNA of the CDR3 is TGCGCCAGCAGCTTGGAGATCCAGTCTAGTGCGGCTAACTATGGCTACACCTTC.

This chain joins TRBV6-1 and TRBJ2-7; TRBD1 might be the D (6 bases). The germline V gene has CDR1 MNHNS and CDR2 SASEGT. The CDR3 is 12 amino acids. The germline V and J ends were trimmed by 5 bases and 6 bases, with 11 bases remaining between them. The chain's CDR3 is CASSYRGSEQYF. The CDR3 DNA reads as TGTGCCAGCAGTTATAGGGGGAGCGAGCAGTACTTC.

Note on this clone: Other DNA sequences within the sample encode an identical CDR3. The chain combines TRBV7-9 with TRBJ1-1; 8 nucleotides agree with TRBD1. V was clipped by 2 bases and J by 4 bases; unmatched bases: 0. This CDR3 is 13 amino acids long. CDR1 and CDR2 (germline): SEHNR, FQNEAQ (reference sequence). CDR3 DNA sequence: TGTGCCAGCAGCTTAACAGGGGGCACTGAAGCTTTCTTT. Amino acid sequence: CASSLTGGTEAFF.

The chain recombines TRBV4-2 with TRBJ2-2, with TRBD1 as a possible D gene (6 bases). The V end was cut by 8 bases, the J end by 5 bases, with 21 bases between. Germline CDR1 LGHNA, CDR2 YNFKEQ. This CDR3 contains 16 residues. CDR3 nucleotides: TGTGCCAGCTCCCTTCGGACAGCTTCGCGGACCGGGGAGCTGTTTTTT. Translation gives CASSLRTASRTGELFF.

In this sample, this clone turned up a few times. The gene calls are TRBV5-4 and TRBJ2-5; TRBD1 matches at 9 bases. The germline V gene has CDR1 SGHNT and CDR2 YYREEE (reference sequence). The J segment lost 0 bases and the V segment lost 8 bases, leaving 8 bases of the junction unmatched. The CDR3 loop spans 15 amino acids. In nucleotides, the CDR3 is TGTGCCAGTAAAGGACAGGGGCACGACCAAGAGACCCAGTACTTC. Its protein is CASKGQGHDQETQYF.

The V call is TRBV25-1, the J call TRBJ1-5, with TRBD1 identical over 7 bases. J gave up 5 bases and V 6 bases, and 7 bases lay outside the gene matches. This CDR3 is 14 amino acids long. Germline loops: CDR1 MGHDK, CDR2 SYGVNS. The CDR3 bases are TGTGCCAGCAGAGCACAGGGGACTCATCAGCCCCAGCATTTT. Translated, it gives CASRAQGTHQPQHF.